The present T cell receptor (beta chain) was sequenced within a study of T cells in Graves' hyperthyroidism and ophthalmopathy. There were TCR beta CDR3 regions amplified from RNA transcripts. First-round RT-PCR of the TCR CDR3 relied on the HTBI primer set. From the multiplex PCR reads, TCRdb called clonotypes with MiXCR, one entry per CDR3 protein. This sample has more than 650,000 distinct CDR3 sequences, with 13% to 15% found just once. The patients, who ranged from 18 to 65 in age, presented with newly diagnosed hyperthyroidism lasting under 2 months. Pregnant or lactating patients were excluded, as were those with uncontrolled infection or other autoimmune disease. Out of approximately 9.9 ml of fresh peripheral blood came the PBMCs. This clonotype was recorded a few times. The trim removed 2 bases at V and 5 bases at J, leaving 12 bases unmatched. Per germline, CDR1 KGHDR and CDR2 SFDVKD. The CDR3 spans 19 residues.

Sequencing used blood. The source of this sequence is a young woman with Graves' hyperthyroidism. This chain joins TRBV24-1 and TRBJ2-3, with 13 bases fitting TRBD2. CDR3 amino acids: CATSDSLPLAGGPVDTQYF. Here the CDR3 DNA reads TGTGCCACCAGTGATTCCCTCCCACTAGCGGGAGGGCCAGTAGATACGCAGTATTTT.